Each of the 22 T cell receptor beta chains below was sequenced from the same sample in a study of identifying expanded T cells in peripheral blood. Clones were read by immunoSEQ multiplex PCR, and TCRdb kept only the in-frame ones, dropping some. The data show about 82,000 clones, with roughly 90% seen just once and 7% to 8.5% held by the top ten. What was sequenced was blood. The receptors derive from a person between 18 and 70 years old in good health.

The CDR3 nucleotides are TGTGCCAGCAGCTTAATGCGGACCGCGAGCTCCTATAATTCACCCCTCCACTTT. It yields the protein CASSLMRTASSYNSPLHF. The chain employs TRBV7-2 and TRBJ1-6; unclear D gene. Per the germline V gene, CDR1 is SGHTA and CDR2 is FQGNSA. The CDR3 is made up of 18 amino acids. The V end lost 2 bases, the J end lost 0 bases, and 14 bases lay between the germline ends.

CDR3 DNA sequence: TGCAGCGTCAAACTGTTGGGTGGGGTCCCAGGGGAGCTGTTTTTT. Amino acids: CSVKLLGGVPGELFF. This chain links TRBV29-1 with TRBJ2-2, with D hard to call. Germline V CDR1 and CDR2: SQVTM, ANQGSEA. V was clipped by 6 bases and J by 8 bases, with 22 bases between them. The CDR3 length is 15 residues.

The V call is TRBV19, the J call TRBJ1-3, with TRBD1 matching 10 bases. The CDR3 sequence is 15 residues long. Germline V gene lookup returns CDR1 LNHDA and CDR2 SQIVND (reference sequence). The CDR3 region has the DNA TGTGCATCGCGGGACAGGGGCTTCTCTGGAAACACCATATATTTT. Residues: CASRDRGFSGNTIYF.

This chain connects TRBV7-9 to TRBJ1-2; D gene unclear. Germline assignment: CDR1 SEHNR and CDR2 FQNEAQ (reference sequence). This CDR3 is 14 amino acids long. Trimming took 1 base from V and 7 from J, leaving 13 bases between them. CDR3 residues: CASSLERAVSGYTF. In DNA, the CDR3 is TGTGCCAGCAGCTTAGAACGGGCAGTTTCTGGCTACACCTTC. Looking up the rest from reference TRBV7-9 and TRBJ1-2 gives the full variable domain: DTGVSQNPRHKITKRGQNVTFRCDPISEHNRLYWYRQTLGQGPEFLTYFQNEAQLEKSRLLSDRFSAERPKGSFSTLEIQRTEQGDSAMYLCASSLERAVSGYTFGSGTRLTVV.

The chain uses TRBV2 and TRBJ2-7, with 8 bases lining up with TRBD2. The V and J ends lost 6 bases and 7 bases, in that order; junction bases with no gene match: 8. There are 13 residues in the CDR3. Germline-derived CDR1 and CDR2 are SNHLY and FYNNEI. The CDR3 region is CASSREVAGEQYF. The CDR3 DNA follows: TGTGCCAGCAGCAGGGAAGTAGCGGGAGAGCAGTACTTC.

The CDR3 DNA reads TGTGCCAGCAGCGTAGGTAGCGGGGGTCTTAACAATGAGCAGTTCTTC. Translated: CASSVGSGGLNNEQFF. The genes are TRBV9 and TRBJ2-1; 9 positions agree with TRBD2. In germline, CDR1 is SGDLS, CDR2 YYNGEE. V trimming: 0 bases; J trimming: 5 bases; junction bases outside the gene matches: 6. The CDR3 covers 16 residues.

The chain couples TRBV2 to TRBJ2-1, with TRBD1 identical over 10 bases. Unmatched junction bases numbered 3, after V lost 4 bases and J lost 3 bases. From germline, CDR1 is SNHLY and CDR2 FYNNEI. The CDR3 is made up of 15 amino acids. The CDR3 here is CASSVGTGVYNEQFF. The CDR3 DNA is TGTGCCAGCAGTGTTGGGACAGGGGTCTACAATGAGCAGTTCTTC.

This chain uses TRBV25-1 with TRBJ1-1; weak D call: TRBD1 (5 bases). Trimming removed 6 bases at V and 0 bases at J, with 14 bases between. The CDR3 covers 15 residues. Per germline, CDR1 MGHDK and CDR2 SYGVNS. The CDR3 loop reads CASSPGGRMNTEAFF. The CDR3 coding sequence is TGTGCCAGCAGCCCCGGGGGACGGATGAACACTGAAGCTTTCTTT.

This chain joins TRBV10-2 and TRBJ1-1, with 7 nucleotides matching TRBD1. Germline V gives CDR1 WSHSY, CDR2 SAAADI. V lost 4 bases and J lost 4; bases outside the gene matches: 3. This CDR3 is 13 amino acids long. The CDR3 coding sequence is TGCGCCAGCAGTGGACAGGGAGGCACTGAAGCTTTCTTT. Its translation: CASSGQGGTEAFF.

CDR3 coding DNA: TGCGCCAGCAGCTTGGCCGGGGGGCGACTCACTGAAGCTTTCTTT. Translated, it gives CASSLAGGRLTEAFF. The chain uses TRBV5-1 and TRBJ1-1, with D maybe TRBD1 (6 bases). Trimming removed 0 bases from V and 4 bases from J, with 13 bases in between. Germline CDR1 SGHRS, CDR2 YFSETQ. The CDR3 totals 15 residues.

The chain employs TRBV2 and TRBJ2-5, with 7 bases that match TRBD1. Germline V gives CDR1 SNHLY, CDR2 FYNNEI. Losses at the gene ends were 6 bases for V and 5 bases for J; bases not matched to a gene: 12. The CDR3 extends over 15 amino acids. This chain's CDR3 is CASSPGTDGHETQYF. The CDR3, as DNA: TGTGCCAGCAGCCCAGGGACAGACGGGCATGAGACCCAGTACTTC.

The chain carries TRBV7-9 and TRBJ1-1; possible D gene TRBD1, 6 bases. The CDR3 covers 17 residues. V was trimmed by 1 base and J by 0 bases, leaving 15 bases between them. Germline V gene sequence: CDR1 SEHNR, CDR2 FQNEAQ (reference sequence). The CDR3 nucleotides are TGTGCCAGCAGCTTAGGGACCGGGACACTCATGAACACTGAAGCTTTCTTT. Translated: CASSLGTGTLMNTEAFF.

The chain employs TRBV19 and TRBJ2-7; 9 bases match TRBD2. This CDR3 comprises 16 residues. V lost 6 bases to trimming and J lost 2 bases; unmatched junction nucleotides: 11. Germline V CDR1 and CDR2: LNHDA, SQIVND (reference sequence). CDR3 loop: CASSAGGGRTTYEQYF. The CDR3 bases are TGTGCCAGTAGCGCGGGAGGGGGCAGGACCACCTACGAGCAGTACTTC.

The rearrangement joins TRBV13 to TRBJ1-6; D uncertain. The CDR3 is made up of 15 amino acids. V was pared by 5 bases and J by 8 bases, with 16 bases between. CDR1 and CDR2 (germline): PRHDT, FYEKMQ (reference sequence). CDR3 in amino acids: CASSGDGRPDSPLHF. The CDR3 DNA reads TGTGCCAGCAGCGGAGATGGACGGCCTGATTCACCCCTCCACTTT.

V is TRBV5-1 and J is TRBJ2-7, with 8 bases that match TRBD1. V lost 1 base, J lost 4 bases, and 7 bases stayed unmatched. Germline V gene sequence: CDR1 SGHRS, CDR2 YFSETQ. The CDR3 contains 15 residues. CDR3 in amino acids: CASSLYWTGSYEQYF. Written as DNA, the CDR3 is TGCGCCAGCAGCTTGTACTGGACAGGGAGTTACGAGCAGTACTTC.

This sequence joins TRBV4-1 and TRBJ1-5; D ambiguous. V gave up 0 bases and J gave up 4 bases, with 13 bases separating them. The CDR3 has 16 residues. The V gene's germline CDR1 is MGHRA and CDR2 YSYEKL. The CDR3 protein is CASSQESSTPNQPQHF. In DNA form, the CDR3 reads TGCGCCAGCAGCCAAGAGTCATCGACGCCGAATCAGCCCCAGCATTTT.

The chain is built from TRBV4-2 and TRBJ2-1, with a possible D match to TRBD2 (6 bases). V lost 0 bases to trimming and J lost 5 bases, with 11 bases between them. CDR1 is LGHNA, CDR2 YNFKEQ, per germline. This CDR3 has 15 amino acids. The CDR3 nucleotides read TGTGCCAGCAGCCAAGAGGCGGGGCTAAACAATGAGCAGTTCTTC. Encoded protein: CASSQEAGLNNEQFF.

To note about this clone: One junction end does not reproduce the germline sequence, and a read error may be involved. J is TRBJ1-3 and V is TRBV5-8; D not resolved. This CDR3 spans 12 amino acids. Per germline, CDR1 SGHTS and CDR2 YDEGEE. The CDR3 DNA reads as TGTGCCGGCAGGCCCCCGGGAAACACCATATATTTT. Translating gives CAGRPPGNTIYF.

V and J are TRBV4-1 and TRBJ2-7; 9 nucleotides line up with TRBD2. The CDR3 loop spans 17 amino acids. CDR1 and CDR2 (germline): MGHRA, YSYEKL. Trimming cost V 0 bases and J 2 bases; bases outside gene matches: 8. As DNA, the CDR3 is TGCGCCAGCAGCCAAGACCCCCTAGCGGGACTAACCTACGAGCAGTACTTC. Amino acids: CASSQDPLAGLTYEQYF.

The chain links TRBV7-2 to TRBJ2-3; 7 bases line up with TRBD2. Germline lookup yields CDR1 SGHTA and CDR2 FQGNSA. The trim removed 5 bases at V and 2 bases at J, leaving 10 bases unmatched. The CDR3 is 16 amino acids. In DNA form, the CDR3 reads TGTGCCAGCAGCGTGATGGCTAGCGGATACACAGATACGCAGTATTTT. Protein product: CASSVMASGYTDTQYF.

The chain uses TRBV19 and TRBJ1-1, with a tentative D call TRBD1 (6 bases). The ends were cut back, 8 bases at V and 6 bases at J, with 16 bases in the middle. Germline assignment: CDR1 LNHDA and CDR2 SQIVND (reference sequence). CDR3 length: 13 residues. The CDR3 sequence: CASRPTGKAEAFF. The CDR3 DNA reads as TGTGCCAGTCGGCCCACAGGGAAGGCTGAAGCTTTCTTT.

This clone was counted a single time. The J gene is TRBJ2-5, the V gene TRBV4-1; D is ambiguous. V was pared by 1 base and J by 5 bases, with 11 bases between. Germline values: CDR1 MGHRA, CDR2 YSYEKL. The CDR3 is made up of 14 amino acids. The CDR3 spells CASSQVMTGETQYF. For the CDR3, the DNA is TGCGCCAGCAGCCAAGTGATGACCGGGGAGACCCAGTACTTC.